This passage covers 25 T cell receptor beta chains from one sample sequenced in a study of T cell repertoires in cytomegalovirus infection. TCRdb itself ran the reads through MiXCR, one entry per CDR3 protein. This table has about 500,000 distinct CDR3 sequences, around a third appearing once. Their antigens remain unidentified. The input for sequencing was cultured PBMCs, taken from culture after CMV antigen stimulation. These receptors originate from a human donor in good health (CMV status not recorded). Some clones in this sample may be carry-over from other donors' samples.

This clonotype occurred a few times. This rearrangement joins TRBV18 to TRBJ2-1; D is unresolved. Germline lookup yields CDR1 KGHSH and CDR2 LQKENI. This CDR3 comprises 13 residues. The V end was cut by 2 bases, the J end by 6 bases, with 8 bases between. CDR3 coding DNA: TGTGCCAGCTCACCATCGGCCTCCAATGAGCAGTTCTTC. Translating gives CASSPSASNEQFF.

This chain joins TRBV7-2 and TRBJ1-5; possible D gene TRBD1, 5 bases. V was cut by 5 bases and J by 0 bases, with 11 bases left in between. This CDR3 spans 15 amino acids. Germline V gives CDR1 SGHTA, CDR2 FQGNSA. The CDR3 here is CASSRDWGSNQPQHF. The DNA for the CDR3 is TGTGCCAGCAGCCGGGACTGGGGTAGCAATCAGCCCCAGCATTTT.

Only a few counts were recorded for this clonotype. The rearrangement uses TRBV7-2 and TRBJ1-6; 8 positions agree with TRBD1. Unmatched junction bases numbered 8, after V lost 1 base and J lost 9 bases. Germline V lookup: CDR1 SGHTA, CDR2 FQGNSA. The CDR3 extends over 16 amino acids. CDR3 sequence (DNA): TGTGCCAGCAGCTTAGATCGTCAGGGGGCACGTTCACCCCTCCACTTT. Translating gives CASSLDRQGARSPLHF.

This clonotype was detected many times. The gene calls are TRBV6-5 and TRBJ2-7; TRBD2 aligns across 7 bases. The CDR3 is 13 amino acids. Germline CDR1 is MNHEY and CDR2 is SVGAGI. After removal of 2 bases from V and 6 bases from J, the junction contained 4 bases not matched to a gene. The CDR3 DNA follows: TGTGCCAGCAGTTACAGTACGGGAGGCGAGCAGTACGTC. It specifies CASSYSTGGEQYV.

The rearrangement links TRBV15 to TRBJ1-4, with D possibly TRBD1 on 5 matching bases. Germline V lookup: CDR1 LNHNV, CDR2 YYDKDF (reference sequence). The germline V and J ends were trimmed by 0 bases and 7 bases, with 9 bases remaining between them. The CDR3 runs to 14 residues. DNA of the CDR3: TGTGCCACCAGCAGAGACAGGGTCGGTGAAAAACTGTTTTTT. Protein sequence: CATSRDRVGEKLFF.

The CDR3 sequence is CASTPFGTGNQPQHF. CDR3 nucleotide sequence: TGTGCCAGTACCCCCTTCGGGACAGGGAATCAGCCCCAGCATTTT. J is TRBJ1-5 and V is TRBV19; 9 bases match TRBD1. With V trimmed by 7 bases and J by 4 bases, 8 bases remained unmatched. Germline V CDR1 and CDR2: LNHDA, SQIVND (reference sequence). This CDR3 is built from 15 residues.

This clonotype was seen more than once but under ten times. The V and J genes are TRBV7-2 and TRBJ2-1; TRBD1 agrees at 7 bases. Germline V gives CDR1 SGHTA, CDR2 FQGNSA. This CDR3 spans 14 amino acids. Trimming took 6 bases from V and 6 from J; bases not matched to a gene: 8. The CDR3 sequence: CASSLSDRVNEQFF. CDR3 nucleotides: TGTGCCAGCAGTCTTTCCGACAGGGTCAATGAGCAGTTCTTC.

V usage is TRBV11-3 and J usage is TRBJ2-5; TRBD2 is a possible D gene (7 bases). V lost 5 bases, J lost 3 bases, and 31 bases lay in between. Germline V gives CDR1 SGHNT, CDR2 YENEEA. The CDR3 loop spans 20 amino acids. The CDR3 sequence is CASSPYREGNTVLLKETQYF. CDR3 bases: TGTGCCAGCAGCCCCTACAGGGAGGGGAACACTGTTCTGTTAAAAGAGACCCAGTACTTC.

This clonotype was counted many times. The chain links TRBV7-8 to TRBJ2-7, with TRBD2 identical over 13 bases. The germline gives CDR1 SGHVS, CDR2 FQNEAQ. The ends lost 3 bases at V and 6 bases at J; junction bases unmatched: 2. This CDR3 has 14 residues. The CDR3 nucleotides read TGTGCCAGCAGCTTTGGGACTAGCGGGGCCGAGCAGTACGTC. Translation: CASSFGTSGAEQYV.

This sequence joins TRBV7-3 and TRBJ2-2; D gene unclear. There are 16 residues in the CDR3. Trimming shortened V by 8 bases and J by 3 bases, and 19 bases separated the two germline ends. The germline CDR1 and CDR2 sequences are SGHTA and FQGTGA. This chain's CDR3 is CASGRLGRADTGELFF. The CDR3 region has the DNA TGTGCCAGCGGTCGCTTGGGTAGGGCGGACACCGGGGAGCTGTTTTTT.

This clonotype was detected only once. V is TRBV29-1 and J is TRBJ2-5; 11 bases are shared with TRBD2. V gave up 6 bases and J gave up 5 bases; unmatched junction bases: 11. Germline V gene data show CDR1 as SQVTM and CDR2 as ANQGSEA. The CDR3 has 15 residues. CDR3 nucleotides: TGCAGCGTCCTCAGAACTAGCGGGAGTAAGGAGACCCAGTACTTC. Translating it yields CSVLRTSGSKETQYF.

The chain has TRBV10-3 and TRBJ2-3; TRBD2 aligns across 8 bases. Germline trimming cut 0 bases from V and 8 bases from J; bases unmatched to any gene: 4. CDR3 length equals 14 residues. The germline V gene encodes CDR1 ENHRY and CDR2 SYGVKD. CDR3 protein: CAISESVGTSTQYF. CDR3 DNA sequence: TGTGCCATCAGTGAGTCGGTCGGGACTAGTACGCAGTATTTT.

The V call is TRBV29-1, the J call TRBJ2-1; 7 positions match TRBD2. Per germline, CDR1 SQVTM and CDR2 ANQGSEA. With 6 bases clipped from V and 2 bases from J, the junction kept 4 bases outside the gene matches. The CDR3 totals 13 residues. The CDR3 sequence is CSVGTTTYNEQFF. DNA for the CDR3: TGCAGCGTCGGGACTACTACCTACAATGAGCAGTTCTTC.

A few counts support this clonotype. This sequence joins TRBV7-6 and TRBJ2-5; TRBD1 matches 7 bases. Germline CDR1 reads SGHVS; CDR2 reads FNYEAQ. The ends lost 3 bases at V and 6 bases at J; junction bases unmatched: 10. The CDR3 totals 15 residues. This chain's CDR3 is CASSLSRGSEKTQYF. CDR3 bases: TGTGCCAGCAGCTTGTCCAGGGGGAGCGAAAAGACCCAGTACTTC.

The rearrangement joins TRBV7-8 to TRBJ1-1; no clear D gene. This CDR3 has 15 residues. V shed 0 bases and J shed 2 bases, with 10 bases lying between them. CDR1 and CDR2 (germline): SGHVS, FQNEAQ. CDR3 DNA sequence: TGTGCCAGCAGCTTAGCGCTGACTCTTAACACTGAAGCTTTCTTT. Translated, it gives CASSLALTLNTEAFF. Based on the CDR3 plus reference TRBV7-8 and TRBJ1-1, the full variable domain is GAGVSQSPRYKVAKRGQDVALRCDPISGHVSLFWYQQALGQGPEFLTYFQNEAQLDKSGLPSDRFFAERPEGSVSTLKIQRTQQEDSAVYLCASSLALTLNTEAFFGQGTRLTVV.

This sequence joins TRBV20-1 and TRBJ2-5; 7 nucleotides agree with TRBD2. Germline V lookup: CDR1 DFQATT, CDR2 SNEGSKA (reference sequence). This CDR3 spans 14 amino acids. Trimming took 3 bases from V and 2 from J; bases not matched to a gene: 6. CDR3 coding DNA: TGCAGTGCTAGCTTGGCGGGAGTACAAGAGACCCAGTACTTC. Translation gives CSASLAGVQETQYF.

A few counts support this clonotype. This chain uses TRBV7-9 with TRBJ2-5, with TRBD1 identical over 8 bases. The length of the CDR3 is 12 residues. The V and J ends lost 4 bases and 9 bases, in that order; junction bases with no gene match: 4. Germline CDR1 and CDR2: SEHNR and FQNEAQ (reference sequence). The CDR3, as DNA: TGTGCCAGCAGCTGGACAGGGCAGGCCCAGTACTTC. This gives the protein CASSWTGQAQYF.

This clonotype was seen more than once but under ten times. The chain couples TRBV7-2 to TRBJ2-5, with unresolved D. CDR1 is SGHTA and CDR2 is FQGNSA in the germline V gene. With 0 bases removed from V and 7 bases from J, the gap between germline ends came to 9 bases. This CDR3 comprises 13 residues. The CDR3 sequence: CASSLARISTQYF. In DNA, the CDR3 is TGTGCCAGCAGCTTAGCCCGAATTTCGACCCAGTACTTC. Filled out from reference TRBV7-2 and TRBJ2-5, the complete variable domain reads GAGVSQSPSNKVTEKGKDVELRCDPISGHTALYWYRQSLGQGLEFLIYFQGNSAPDKSGLPSDRFSAERTGGSVSTLTIQRTQQEDSAVYLCASSLARISTQYFGPGTRLLVL.

This rearrangement joins TRBV7-9 to TRBJ2-7, with TRBD2 matching over 10 bases. CDR3 length: 16 residues. The germline CDR1 and CDR2 sequences are SEHNR and FQNEAQ (reference sequence). Trimming took 5 bases from V and 0 from J; bases not matched to a gene: 7. The CDR3 sequence is CASSPLGLAFSYEQYF. In DNA, the CDR3 is TGTGCCAGCAGCCCCCTGGGACTAGCGTTCTCCTACGAGCAGTACTTC.

V usage is TRBV7-2 and J usage is TRBJ2-1; perhaps TRBD2 as D (6 bases). In germline, CDR1 is SGHTA, CDR2 FQGNSA. With 4 bases removed from V and 6 bases from J, the gap between germline ends came to 16 bases. This CDR3 region has 15 residues. The CDR3 here is CASSSPGEGVNEQFF. CDR3 DNA sequence: TGTGCCAGCAGCTCCCCGGGGGAAGGGGTCAATGAGCAGTTCTTC.

The rearrangement links TRBV7-4 to TRBJ2-5, with TRBD1 identical over 8 bases. The junction had 3 bases not matched to a gene; V was cut back by 1 base and J by 2 bases. CDR1 is SGHVT and CDR2 is SQSDAQ in the germline V gene. This CDR3 is built from 15 residues. The CDR3 region is CASSLGGDRQETQYF. The CDR3 nucleotides read TGTGCCAGCAGCTTAGGTGGGGACAGGCAAGAGACCCAGTACTTC.

This clonotype was observed a handful of times. This chain connects TRBV5-4 to TRBJ2-2, with 9 bases identical to TRBD2. Germline CDR1 SGHNT, CDR2 YYREEE (reference sequence). The CDR3 spans 16 residues. Trimming took 4 bases from V and 3 from J; bases not matched to a gene: 7. CDR3 sequence (DNA): TGTGCCAGCAGCCCCGGGACTAGCCGGCACACCGGGGAGCTGTTTTTT. Its translation: CASSPGTSRHTGELFF.

CDR3 loop: CASRPTGTTYEQYF. CDR3 sequence (DNA): TGTGCCAGTAGACCTACCGGGACTACTTACGAGCAGTACTTC. The rearrangement joins TRBV19 to TRBJ2-7; 7 nucleotides align to TRBD2. Germline loops: CDR1 LNHDA, CDR2 SQIVND (reference sequence). Trimming cost V 6 bases and J 4 bases; bases outside gene matches: 9. CDR3 size: 14 residues. Full variable domain (rest looked up from reference TRBV19 and TRBJ2-7): DGGITQSPKYLFRKEGQNVTLSCEQNLNHDAMYWYRQDPGQGLRLIYYSQIVNDFQKGDIAEGYSVSREKKESFPLTVTSAQKNPTAFYLCASRPTGTTYEQYFGPGTRLTVT.

V usage is TRBV5-1 and J usage is TRBJ2-3; 9 bases are a match to TRBD2. The V gene's germline CDR1 is SGHRS and CDR2 YFSETQ. V trimming: 7 bases; J trimming: 3 bases; junction bases outside the gene matches: 15. This CDR3 spans 17 amino acids. CDR3 coding DNA: TGCGCCAGCGACCTCACTCCCAAGGGACTAGCAACAGATACGCAGTATTTT. This sequence encodes CASDLTPKGLATDTQYF.

CDR3 sequence reads: CASSDTRGVGVGNQPQHF. For the CDR3, the DNA is TGTGCCAGCAGTGACACTCGGGGGGTTGGTGTTGGCAATCAGCCCCAGCATTTT. The rearrangement links TRBV6-1 to TRBJ1-5; tentatively, D is TRBD1 (5 bases). V lost 3 bases to trimming and J lost 2 bases, with 20 bases between them. The germline V gene encodes CDR1 MNHNS and CDR2 SASEGT. The CDR3 is 18 residues long.